The rows below give T cell receptor beta chains drawn from one sample of a study of T-cell memory formation after mild COVID-19. TCRdb analysed the 5' RACE reads with MiXCR anew, one entry per CDR3 protein. The data show 250,000 to 400,000 distinct CDR3 sequences, with over 11% seen just once and around 20% held by the top ten. The sequencing input was PBMCs or a T cell subset sorted from them (not recorded which). These receptors all stem from a man younger than 35 who had mild COVID-19 (a few samples of this study predate the infection). Cell type and time point are not known. CDR3s include the opening cysteine and the closing phenylalanine or tryptophan. The D gene is left open where the match is weak. Size tells how often a clone was seen (once, few, many) or the class of an expanded clone, and some rows leave it out.

cdr3_nt: TGTGCCAGCAGCTTAGTTCGGCAGGGCGATTCACCCCTCCACTTT
cdr3_aa: CASSLVRQGDSPLHF
d_call: NA
clone_size: few
j_call: TRBJ1-6
v_call: TRBV7-2

cdr3_nt: TGTGCCAGCAGTCCACGACAGTATGGCTACACCTTC
cdr3_aa: CASSPRQYGYTF
d_call: NA
clone_size: NA
j_call: TRBJ1-2
v_call: TRBV12-3/TRBV12-4

cdr3_nt: TGCAGCGCCGAAGCGGGAGTCACGTTGGCGCCTTTCTTC
cdr3_aa: CSAEAGVTLAPFF
d_call: TRBD2
clone_size: NA
j_call: TRBJ2-1
v_call: TRBV29-1

cdr3_nt: TGTGCCAGCAGCCAAGTTGGCGGTTCTAGCACAGATACGCAGTATTTT
cdr3_aa: CASSQVGGSSTDTQYF
d_call: NA
clone_size: many
j_call: TRBJ2-3
v_call: TRBV4-2

cdr3_nt: TGTGCCAGCAGTTTATCGCTGGTCGGGGTGGGGGCAATTGAGCAGTTCTTC
cdr3_aa: CASSLSLVGVGAIEQFF
d_call: NA
clone_size: few
j_call: TRBJ2-1
v_call: TRBV27

cdr3_nt: TGTGCCAGCAGCTCAGCCCGGACTCGATTTCGGGATGAGCAGTTCTTC
cdr3_aa: CASSSARTRFRDEQFF
d_call: NA
clone_size: NA
j_call: TRBJ2-1
v_call: TRBV7-9

cdr3_nt: TGTGCCAGCAGCTCCGAACAGGGGAATCAGCCCCAGCATTTT
cdr3_aa: CASSSEQGNQPQHF
d_call: TRBD1
clone_size: NA
j_call: TRBJ1-5
v_call: TRBV7-2

cdr3_nt: TGCAGCGTCCGTGCAAGGCTCCAAGAGACCCAGTACTTC
cdr3_aa: CSVRARLQETQYF
d_call: NA
clone_size: few
j_call: TRBJ2-5
v_call: TRBV29-1

cdr3_nt: TGTGCCAGCAGACAACCGCTAGCGGGGGTCCCCTTC
cdr3_aa: CASRQPLAGVPF
d_call: TRBD2
clone_size: few
j_call: TRBJ2-4
v_call: TRBV6-4

cdr3_nt: TGCGCCAGCAGCCAAGCACGGGGGGCTGGATACTATGGCTACACCTTC
cdr3_aa: CASSQARGAGYYGYTF
d_call: NA
clone_size: NA
j_call: TRBJ1-2
v_call: TRBV4-3

cdr3_nt: TGTGCCAGCAGCCCTCTCGGCGGGGGGCCGACGAGCTCCTACGAGCAGTACTTC
cdr3_aa: CASSPLGGGPTSSYEQYF
d_call: TRBD2
clone_size: NA
j_call: TRBJ2-7
v_call: TRBV7-2

cdr3_nt: TGCAGTGCCTCAGGACTAGCGGGAGACCCCACAGATACGCAGTATTTT
cdr3_aa: CSASGLAGDPTDTQYF
d_call: TRBD2
clone_size: NA
j_call: TRBJ2-3
v_call: TRBV20-1

cdr3_nt: TGTGCCAGCAGTTATGTTGCGGGGGGGAATGAGCAGTTCTTC
cdr3_aa: CASSYVAGGNEQFF
d_call: TRBD2
clone_size: NA
j_call: TRBJ2-1
v_call: TRBV6-6

cdr3_nt: TGTGCCAGCAGGGCCGGGACAAAACACTCTGGGGCCAACGTCCTGACTTTC
cdr3_aa: CASRAGTKHSGANVLTF
d_call: NA
clone_size: few
j_call: TRBJ2-6
v_call: TRBV5-5

cdr3_nt: TGTGCCAGCAGCTTGGGATTGGGCGGGGAGCTGTTTTTT
cdr3_aa: CASSLGLGGELFF
d_call: NA
clone_size: few
j_call: TRBJ2-2
v_call: TRBV7-3

cdr3_nt: TGCAGCGTAGGCGGGACAGGGAACGGAGATACGCAGTATTTT
cdr3_aa: CSVGGTGNGDTQYF
d_call: TRBD1
clone_size: few
j_call: TRBJ2-3
v_call: TRBV29-1

cdr3_nt: TGTGCCAGTAGTATAAGCGGGACAGGGGAGCAGTTCTTC
cdr3_aa: CASSISGTGEQFF
d_call: TRBD1
clone_size: NA
j_call: TRBJ2-1
v_call: TRBV19

cdr3_nt: TGCAGTGCCTATCTCCAGGGGAGCTCCTACGAGCAGTACTTC
cdr3_aa: CSAYLQGSSYEQYF
d_call: NA
clone_size: many
j_call: TRBJ2-7
v_call: TRBV20-1

cdr3_nt: TGCGCCAGCAGCCAAGGCGAGGGCATGGGCTACACCTTC
cdr3_aa: CASSQGEGMGYTF
d_call: NA
clone_size: few
j_call: TRBJ1-2
v_call: TRBV4-3

cdr3_nt: TGTGCCAGCAGCCCCGCAGGCGGGGACCCTGAGAATGAGCAGTTCTTC
cdr3_aa: CASSPAGGDPENEQFF
d_call: NA
clone_size: NA
j_call: TRBJ2-1
v_call: TRBV11-2

cdr3_nt: TGTGCCAGCTCCGATGGGAGCAATCAGCCCCAGCATTTT
cdr3_aa: CASSDGSNQPQHF
d_call: NA
clone_size: NA
j_call: TRBJ1-5
v_call: TRBV18

cdr3_nt: TGTGCCAGCAGTGGGAGGCTCTCTGGAAACACCATATATTTT
cdr3_aa: CASSGRLSGNTIYF
d_call: NA
clone_size: NA
j_call: TRBJ1-3
v_call: TRBV7-2

cdr3_nt: TGTGCCAGCGGCGCGTCCGCTGAAGCTTTCTTT
cdr3_aa: CASGASAEAFF
d_call: NA
clone_size: many
j_call: TRBJ1-1
v_call: TRBV27

cdr3_nt: TGTGCCAGCAGTCGAGGCGGGGGGCAGTCAGATACGCAGTATTTT
cdr3_aa: CASSRGGGQSDTQYF
d_call: TRBD2
clone_size: few
j_call: TRBJ2-3
v_call: TRBV12-3/TRBV12-4

cdr3_nt: TGTGCCAGCAGCTCAACCTTGGGTGGCTACACCTTC
cdr3_aa: CASSSTLGGYTF
d_call: NA
clone_size: NA
j_call: TRBJ1-2
v_call: TRBV5-4

cdr3_nt: TGCGCCAGCAGCTTCGGACAGGGGGAAGGCTACACCTTC
cdr3_aa: CASSFGQGEGYTF
d_call: TRBD1
clone_size: few
j_call: TRBJ1-2
v_call: TRBV5-1

cdr3_nt: TGCAGTGCTAGAGAGGGACAGGGGTCGGAGACCCAGTACTTC
cdr3_aa: CSAREGQGSETQYF
d_call: TRBD1
clone_size: few
j_call: TRBJ2-5
v_call: TRBV20-1

cdr3_nt: TGTGCCAGTGGACGGGACAGCCAAAACACTGAAGCTTTCTTT
cdr3_aa: CASGRDSQNTEAFF
d_call: TRBD1
clone_size: NA
j_call: TRBJ1-1
v_call: TRBV19

cdr3_nt: TGCAGTGCTCAGGGGTATTGGGGCACCGGGGAGCTGTTTTTT
cdr3_aa: CSAQGYWGTGELFF
d_call: NA
clone_size: few
j_call: TRBJ2-2
v_call: TRBV20-1

cdr3_nt: TGTGCCATCAGTCTGCAGGGAGACGGGCAAGAGACCCAGTACTTC
cdr3_aa: CAISLQGDGQETQYF
d_call: NA
clone_size: few
j_call: TRBJ2-5
v_call: TRBV10-3

cdr3_nt: TGTGCCAGCAGTAGGGACGGAGAGCGGGGGATAGCAGATACGCAGTATTTT
cdr3_aa: CASSRDGERGIADTQYF
d_call: TRBD2
clone_size: few
j_call: TRBJ2-3
v_call: TRBV6-5

cdr3_nt: TGTGCCAGCAGCTCATCGGACTCATCAGATACGCAGTATTTT
cdr3_aa: CASSSSDSSDTQYF
d_call: NA
clone_size: few
j_call: TRBJ2-3
v_call: TRBV7-2

cdr3_nt: TGTGCCAGCAGCATCGGGACATTCGCTGAAGCTTTCTTT
cdr3_aa: CASSIGTFAEAFF
d_call: NA
clone_size: NA
j_call: TRBJ1-1
v_call: TRBV6-1

cdr3_nt: TGTGCCAGCAGCTTACGGGGGGGGACCCCAGATACGCAGTATTTT
cdr3_aa: CASSLRGGTPDTQYF
d_call: TRBD2
clone_size: many
j_call: TRBJ2-3
v_call: TRBV7-2

cdr3_nt: TGCAGCGTTGAAGAAGCTGCGACAGAGCTCAATGAGCAGTTCTTC
cdr3_aa: CSVEEAATELNEQFF
d_call: NA
clone_size: NA
j_call: TRBJ2-1
v_call: TRBV29-1

cdr3_nt: TGCGCCAGCAGCCAGCAATGGACGCAACATACGCAGTATTTT
cdr3_aa: CASSQQWTQHTQYF
d_call: NA
clone_size: NA
j_call: TRBJ2-3
v_call: TRBV4-3

cdr3_nt: TGTGCCAGCAGCTCCGGATGGACTAGCACAGATACGCAGTATTTT
cdr3_aa: CASSSGWTSTDTQYF
d_call: NA
clone_size: NA
j_call: TRBJ2-3
v_call: TRBV7-3

cdr3_nt: TGCGCCAGCAGCCCTCTGACTAGTGGAGGGCAGTTCTTC
cdr3_aa: CASSPLTSGGQFF
d_call: NA
clone_size: few
j_call: TRBJ2-1
v_call: TRBV4-1

cdr3_nt: TGTGCCAGCAGCCTATCCCAGGACAGGGGGCGAAACGGGGAGCTGTTTTTT
cdr3_aa: CASSLSQDRGRNGELFF
d_call: TRBD1
clone_size: few
j_call: TRBJ2-2
v_call: TRBV7-2

cdr3_nt: TGTGCCAGCAGCTTAGGGTCGCGGGCTAGCGGGGAGTACAATGAGCAGTTCTTC
cdr3_aa: CASSLGSRASGEYNEQFF
d_call: TRBD2
clone_size: NA
j_call: TRBJ2-1
v_call: TRBV7-2

cdr3_nt: TGTGCCAGCAGCACCCCAGGGCTAGCGGGCGCCCAAGAGACCCAGTACTTC
cdr3_aa: CASSTPGLAGAQETQYF
d_call: TRBD2
clone_size: NA
j_call: TRBJ2-5
v_call: TRBV7-9

cdr3_nt: TGCGCCAGCAGCTTGGTACTAGATCCCGGGGAGCTGTTTTTT
cdr3_aa: CASSLVLDPGELFF
d_call: NA
clone_size: NA
j_call: TRBJ2-2
v_call: TRBV5-1

cdr3_nt: TGTGCCAGCAGTGTGGGGAGGGAGTTCTCTGGAAACACCATATATTTT
cdr3_aa: CASSVGREFSGNTIYF
d_call: NA
clone_size: few
j_call: TRBJ1-3
v_call: TRBV12-3/TRBV12-4

cdr3_nt: TGCGCCAGCAGCCAAGAGAAGGGGGCTAACTATGGCTACACCTTC
cdr3_aa: CASSQEKGANYGYTF
d_call: NA
clone_size: many
j_call: TRBJ1-2
v_call: TRBV4-1

cdr3_nt: TGCAGTGCAGGACAGGGAGTTACTGAAGCTTTCTTT
cdr3_aa: CSAGQGVTEAFF
d_call: TRBD1
clone_size: few
j_call: TRBJ1-1
v_call: TRBV20-1

cdr3_nt: TGTGCCAGCAGCTCCCTTGACAGGGGTACTGAGCAGTTCTTC
cdr3_aa: CASSSLDRGTEQFF
d_call: TRBD1
clone_size: few
j_call: TRBJ2-1
v_call: TRBV7-8

cdr3_nt: TGCGCCAGCAGTTGGGACTTCTACGAGCAGTACTTC
cdr3_aa: CASSWDFYEQYF
d_call: NA
clone_size: few
j_call: TRBJ2-7
v_call: TRBV5-1

cdr3_nt: TGTGCCAGCAGCATCTACCCCGGACAGGGCTACAATGAGCAGTTCTTC
cdr3_aa: CASSIYPGQGYNEQFF
d_call: TRBD1
clone_size: NA
j_call: TRBJ2-1
v_call: TRBV7-3

cdr3_nt: TGTGCCAGCAGCGTAGGACTAGCGGGCCAAGAGACCCAGTACTTC
cdr3_aa: CASSVGLAGQETQYF
d_call: TRBD2
clone_size: NA
j_call: TRBJ2-5
v_call: TRBV2

cdr3_nt: TGTGCCAGCTCACCTGACCAGACCGGGGAGCTGTTTTTT
cdr3_aa: CASSPDQTGELFF
d_call: NA
clone_size: few
j_call: TRBJ2-2
v_call: TRBV18

cdr3_nt: TGTGCCAGCAGGACCACGTCGGGGGGAGACTATGGCTACACCTTC
cdr3_aa: CASRTTSGGDYGYTF
d_call: NA
clone_size: few
j_call: TRBJ1-2
v_call: TRBV6-2/TRBV6-3

cdr3_nt: TGTGCCAGCAGTGAACAAGGGACAGGGGAGAGGGGGACCTTC
cdr3_aa: CASSEQGTGERGTF
d_call: TRBD1
clone_size: many
j_call: TRBJ1-2
v_call: TRBV6-5

cdr3_nt: TGTGCCAGCAGCAAACAGGGGGGCCTCACAGATACGCAGTATTTT
cdr3_aa: CASSKQGGLTDTQYF
d_call: TRBD1
clone_size: NA
j_call: TRBJ2-3
v_call: TRBV6-5

cdr3_nt: TGTGCCAGCAGCCTAGGACTAGCTTCCTACAATGAGCAGTTCTTC
cdr3_aa: CASSLGLASYNEQFF
d_call: TRBD2
clone_size: many
j_call: TRBJ2-1
v_call: TRBV7-2

cdr3_nt: TGTGCCAGCACCCGGGGGGTTAGCGATCTCTCTGGGGCCAACGTCCTGACTTTC
cdr3_aa: CASTRGVSDLSGANVLTF
d_call: TRBD2
clone_size: NA
j_call: TRBJ2-6
v_call: TRBV5-6

cdr3_nt: TGTGCCAGTAGACCGGAACAGGGGGCTTCCTACGAGCAGTACTTC
cdr3_aa: CASRPEQGASYEQYF
d_call: TRBD1
clone_size: NA
j_call: TRBJ2-7
v_call: TRBV12-3/TRBV12-4

cdr3_nt: TGTGCCAGCTCACGAGGGAACGCTAATGAAAAACTGTTTTTT
cdr3_aa: CASSRGNANEKLFF
d_call: NA
clone_size: NA
j_call: TRBJ1-4
v_call: TRBV18

cdr3_nt: TGTGCCAGCAGCGTCCATCCACGGGAACTTAACTATGGCTACACCTTC
cdr3_aa: CASSVHPRELNYGYTF
d_call: NA
clone_size: NA
j_call: TRBJ1-2
v_call: TRBV9

cdr3_nt: TGTGCCAGCAGCCTGTCGACGGACACCGGGGAGCTGTTTTTT
cdr3_aa: CASSLSTDTGELFF
d_call: NA
clone_size: NA
j_call: TRBJ2-2
v_call: TRBV7-9

cdr3_nt: TGTGCCAGCAGTCGGACAGGGGACACTGAAGCTTTCTTT
cdr3_aa: CASSRTGDTEAFF
d_call: TRBD1
clone_size: many
j_call: TRBJ1-1
v_call: TRBV12-3/TRBV12-4